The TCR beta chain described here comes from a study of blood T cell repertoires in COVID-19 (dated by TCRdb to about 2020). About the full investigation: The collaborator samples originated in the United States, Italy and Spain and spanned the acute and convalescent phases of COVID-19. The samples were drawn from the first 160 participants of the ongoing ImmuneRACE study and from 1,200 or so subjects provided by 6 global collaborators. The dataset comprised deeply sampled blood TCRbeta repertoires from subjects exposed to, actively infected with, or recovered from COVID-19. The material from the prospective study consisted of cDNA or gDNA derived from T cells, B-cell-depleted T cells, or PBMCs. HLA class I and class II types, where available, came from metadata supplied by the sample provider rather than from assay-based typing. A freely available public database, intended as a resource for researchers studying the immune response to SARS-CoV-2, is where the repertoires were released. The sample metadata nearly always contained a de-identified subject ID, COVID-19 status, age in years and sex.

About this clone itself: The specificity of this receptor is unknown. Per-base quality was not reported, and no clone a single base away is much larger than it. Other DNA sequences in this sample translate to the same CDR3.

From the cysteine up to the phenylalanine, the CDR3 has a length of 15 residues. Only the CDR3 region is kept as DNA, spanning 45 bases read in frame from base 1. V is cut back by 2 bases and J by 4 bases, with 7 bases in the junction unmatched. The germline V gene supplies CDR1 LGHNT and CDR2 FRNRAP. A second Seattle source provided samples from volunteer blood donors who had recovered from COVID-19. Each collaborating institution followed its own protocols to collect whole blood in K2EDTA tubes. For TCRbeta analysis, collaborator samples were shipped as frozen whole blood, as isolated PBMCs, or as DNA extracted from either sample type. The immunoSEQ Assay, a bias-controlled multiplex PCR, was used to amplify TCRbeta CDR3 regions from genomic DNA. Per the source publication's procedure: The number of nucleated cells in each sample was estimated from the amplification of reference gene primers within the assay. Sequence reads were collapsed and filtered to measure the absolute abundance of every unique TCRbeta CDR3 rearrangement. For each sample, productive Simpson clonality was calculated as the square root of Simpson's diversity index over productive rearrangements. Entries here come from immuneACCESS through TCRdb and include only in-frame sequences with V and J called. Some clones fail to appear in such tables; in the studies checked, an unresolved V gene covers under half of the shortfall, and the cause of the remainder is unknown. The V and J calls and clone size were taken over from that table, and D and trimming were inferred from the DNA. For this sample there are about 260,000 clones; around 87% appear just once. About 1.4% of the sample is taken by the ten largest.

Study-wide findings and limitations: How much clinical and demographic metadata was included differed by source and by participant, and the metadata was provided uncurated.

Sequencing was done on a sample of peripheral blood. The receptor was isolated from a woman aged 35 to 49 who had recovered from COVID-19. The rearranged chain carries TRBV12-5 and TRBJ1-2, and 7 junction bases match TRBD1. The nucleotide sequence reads TGTGCTAGTGGTTTGCGAGGGGGCGAAGGCTATGGCTACACCTTC. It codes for CASGLRGGEGYGYTF.